These 8 T cell receptor beta chains came from one sample sequenced in a study of CD8+CD57+ T cells in acquired aplastic anemia. TCR beta VDJ combinations and CDR3 sequences were profiled from genomic DNA. A single record per CDR3 protein comes from TCRdb applying MiXCR to the reads. The table has just over 150,000 distinct CDR3 sequences, around 48% seen once. Patients chosen for sequencing had shown CD8+CD57+ cell expansion by flow cytometry. Sequencing input: sorted CD4+, CD8+, or CD8+CD57+ T cells (not recorded which) from PBMCs. The receptors stem from a human donor with aplastic anemia.

V and J are TRBV5-1 and TRBJ2-1, with 11 bases that match TRBD2. The CDR3 length is 16 residues. The trim removed 3 bases at V and 6 bases at J, leaving 8 bases unmatched. Germline CDR1 SGHRS, CDR2 YFSETQ. In DNA, the CDR3 is TGCGCCAGCAGCTCGACTAGCGGGGTAGGAGGCAATGAGCAGTTCTTC. This translates into CASSSTSGVGGNEQFF.

This clonotype was found a few times. The chain uses TRBV6-1 and TRBJ2-7; 10 bases match TRBD1. J gave up 5 bases and V 10 bases, and 8 bases lay outside the gene matches. Germline CDR1 reads MNHNS; CDR2 reads SASEGT. CDR3 length: 13 amino acids. CDR3 sequence (DNA): TGTGCCACCCGACAGGGGGCGGCGGACGAGCAGTACTTC. Amino acids: CATRQGAADEQYF.

This clonotype has a single count. This may come from a read error, since a much larger clone is one base off. J is TRBJ1-6 and V is TRBV4-1, with D hard to call. CDR3 length equals 17 residues. Trimming removed 4 bases at V and 6 bases at J, with 19 bases between. Per germline, CDR1 MGHRA and CDR2 YSYEKL. The CDR3 nucleotides read TGCGCCAGCAGCCCTTCTGCCGTAAAGGATAGTAATTCACCCCTCCACTTT. It is translated as CASSPSAVKDSNSPLHF.

This clonotype was detected ten times or more. The chain has TRBV19 and TRBJ1-4; D remains ambiguous. The CDR3 has 12 amino acids. The germline V gene encodes CDR1 LNHDA and CDR2 SQIVND (reference sequence). V was cut by 1 base and J by 8 bases, with 5 bases left in between. The CDR3, as DNA: TGTGCCAGTAGTATAGGTGGCGAAAAACTGTTTTTT. Encoded protein: CASSIGGEKLFF. Full variable domain (rest looked up from reference TRBV19 and TRBJ1-4): DGGITQSPKYLFRKEGQNVTLSCEQNLNHDAMYWYRQDPGQGLRLIYYSQIVNDFQKGDIAEGYSVSREKKESFPLTVTSAQKNPTAFYLCASSIGGEKLFFGSGTQLSVL.

This clonotype was seen more than once but under ten times. J is TRBJ2-3 and V is TRBV27, with 9 nucleotides matching TRBD1. This CDR3 has 16 residues. V dropped 8 bases and J dropped 8; count of bases not matched to a gene: 17. Germline V CDR1 and CDR2: MNHEY, SMNVEV (reference sequence). CDR3 loop: CASCKKQGALCLTQYF. The CDR3 DNA sequence: TGTGCCAGCTGTAAAAAACAGGGGGCGCTTTGCCTTACGCAGTATTTT.

Many counts were recorded for this clonotype. This chain joins TRBV7-9 and TRBJ2-5, with D uncertain. The CDR3 loop spans 13 amino acids. CDR1 is SEHNR, CDR2 FQNEAQ, per germline (reference sequence). With 1 base removed from V and 0 bases from J, the gap between germline ends came to 3 bases. The CDR3 coding sequence is TGTGCCAGCAGCTTAGGTTACCAAGAGACCCAGTACTTC. Protein: CASSLGYQETQYF.

As concerns this clonotype: No conserved phenylalanine or tryptophan ends this CDR3, so it is likely a read error. The J gene is TRBJ2-1, the V gene TRBV24-1; TRBD2 matches at 8 bases. V dropped 9 bases and J dropped 9; count of bases not matched to a gene: 12. Germline V gives CDR1 KGHDR, CDR2 SFDVKD. The CDR3 sequence is 14 residues long. The CDR3 protein is CATESGGVQGEQFL. DNA for the CDR3: TGTGCCACCGAATCCGGGGGGGTACAGGGTGAGCAGTTCCTC.

This chain's CDR3 is CASSLTSGYNEQFF. CDR3 coding DNA: TGTGCCAGCAGTTTGACTAGCGGCTACAATGAGCAGTTCTTC. The chain is built from TRBV27 and TRBJ2-1, with TRBD2 matching over 9 bases. The CDR3 is 14 amino acids. Per germline, CDR1 MNHEY and CDR2 SMNVEV (reference sequence). The J segment lost 3 bases and the V segment lost 3 bases, leaving 0 bases of the junction unmatched.